These 15 T cell receptor beta chains share one sample of origin, sequenced in a study of blood T cell repertoires in COVID-19. Repertoires were generated with immunoSEQ multiplex PCR, while TCRdb's copy carries only in-frame clones and drops some. Of over 200,000 clones in the sample, roughly 90% were seen once. Sequenced sample: peripheral blood. The receptors derive from a man aged 55 to 69 who had recovered from COVID-19.

The count of this clone is one. The rearrangement links TRBV2 to TRBJ2-5, with 10 bases matching TRBD2. In germline, CDR1 is SNHLY, CDR2 FYNNEI. The J segment lost 4 bases and the V segment lost 4 bases, leaving 6 bases of the junction unmatched. The CDR3 is 15 residues long. This CDR3 reads CASSVSSGRGETQYF. The DNA of the CDR3 is TGTGCCAGCAGTGTTTCTAGCGGGAGAGGAGAGACCCAGTACTTC.

V gene TRBV3-1 (or the pseudogene TRBV3-2) combines with J gene TRBJ2-7; 11 positions agree with TRBD1. This CDR3 has 16 amino acids. The ends lost 3 bases at V and 8 bases at J; junction bases unmatched: 12. The germline CDR1 and CDR2 sequences are LGHDT and YNNKEL (reference sequence). Here the CDR3 DNA reads TGTGCCAGCAGCCATCTAGGGACAGGGGGGATCAGCCAGCAGTACTTC. It translates to CASSHLGTGGISQQYF.

V gene TRBV5-4 combines with J gene TRBJ2-5, with 7 bases that match TRBD2. Germline V lookup: CDR1 SGHNT, CDR2 YYREEE (reference sequence). There are 14 residues in the CDR3. Unmatched junction bases numbered 3, after V lost 4 bases and J lost 0 bases. CDR3 loop: CASSARGDQETQYF. In nucleotides, the CDR3 is TGTGCCAGCAGCGCACGGGGGGACCAAGAGACCCAGTACTTC. Based on the CDR3 plus reference TRBV5-4 and TRBJ2-5, the full variable domain is ETGVTQSPTHLIKTRGQQVTLRCSSQSGHNTVSWYQQALGQGPQFIFQYYREEENGRGNFPPRFSGLQFPNYSSELNVNALELDDSALYLCASSARGDQETQYFGPGTRLLVL.

Details on this clone: Germline is not matched at one junction end, which may reflect a read error. The chain uses TRBV18 and TRBJ1-2; D may be TRBD1 (6 bases). The CDR3 is 19 residues long. The germline gives CDR1 KGHSH, CDR2 LQKENI. CDR3 sequence (DNA): TGTGCCAGCTCACCTCAGACAGGAACCGTTTCCTCTACAATCTATGGCTACATCTTC. Protein product: CASSPQTGTVSSTIYGYIF.

The chain is built from TRBV6-7 and TRBJ1-5; the D gene is possibly TRBD1 (6 bases). TRBV6-7 is marked as an open reading frame, function uncertain. The CDR3 is made up of 18 amino acids. With 6 bases removed from V and 0 bases from J, the gap between germline ends came to 21 bases. CDR3 residues: CASRRRTDRLHSNQPQHF. CDR3 coding DNA: TGTGCCAGCAGGCGAAGGACCGACAGGTTACATAGCAATCAGCCCCAGCATTTT.

The rearrangement links TRBV5-8 to TRBJ1-3; D is ambiguous. This CDR3 region has 16 residues. V was pared by 3 bases and J by 0 bases, with 13 bases between. Germline-derived CDR1 and CDR2 are SGHTS and YDEGEE. The CDR3: CASSSHQASSGNTIYF. The DNA for the CDR3 is TGTGCCAGCAGCTCTCACCAGGCGAGCTCTGGAAACACCATATATTTT.

The V and J genes are TRBV11-2 and TRBJ1-2; D perhaps matches TRBD1 (6 bases). This CDR3 is built from 15 residues. Looked up from germline, CDR1 is SGHAT and CDR2 is FQNNGV. Between the trimmed V and J ends, which lost 0 bases and 6 bases, there was a span of 14 bases. CDR3 sequence: CASSLEDWTVDGYTF. The CDR3, as DNA: TGTGCCAGCAGCTTAGAAGATTGGACAGTGGATGGCTACACCTTC.

The CDR3 loop reads CASSSGNPYNEQFF. The CDR3 region has the DNA TGTGCCAGCAGCTCCGGGAACCCCTACAATGAGCAGTTCTTC. The chain recombines TRBV5-4 with TRBJ2-1, with D maybe TRBD2 (5 bases). Trimming took off 3 bases at V and 2 bases at J, with 9 bases between the two ends. The germline gives CDR1 SGHNT, CDR2 YYREEE (reference sequence). The CDR3 spans 14 residues. Full variable domain (remainder filled in from reference TRBV5-4 and TRBJ2-1): ETGVTQSPTHLIKTRGQQVTLRCSSQSGHNTVSWYQQALGQGPQFIFQYYREEENGRGNFPPRFSGLQFPNYSSELNVNALELDDSALYLCASSSGNPYNEQFFGPGTRLTVL.

This chain joins TRBV27 and TRBJ2-2, with TRBD1 matching over 7 bases. The CDR3 consists of 15 residues. Germline V gives CDR1 MNHEY, CDR2 SMNVEV (reference sequence). V was clipped by 4 bases and J by 5 bases; unmatched bases: 7. CDR3: CASSYTGVRTGELFF. CDR3 DNA sequence: TGTGCCAGCAGTTATACAGGGGTCCGTACCGGGGAGCTGTTTTTT.

This chain uses TRBV6-5 with TRBJ1-3; D ambiguous. V was trimmed by 4 bases and J by 2 bases, leaving 3 bases between them. There are 12 residues in the CDR3. The germline V gene has CDR1 MNHEY and CDR2 SVGAGI. The CDR3 region is CASSSAGNTIYF. CDR3 DNA sequence: TGTGCCAGCAGTTCCGCTGGAAACACCATATATTTT.

The V call is TRBV2, the J call TRBJ2-2, with D possibly being TRBD1 (5 bases). CDR1 is SNHLY, CDR2 FYNNEI, per germline. The V end lost 6 bases, the J end lost 6 bases, and 8 bases lay between the germline ends. The CDR3 is 12 amino acids. The CDR3 nucleotides read TGTGCCAGCAGCGCAGGGCCCGGGGAGCTGTTTTTT. Translation gives CASSAGPGELFF.

V gene TRBV28 combines with J gene TRBJ1-1; 9 positions match TRBD1. With 4 bases clipped from V and 6 bases from J, the junction kept 6 bases outside the gene matches. CDR3 length equals 14 residues. Germline-derived CDR1 and CDR2 are MDHEN and SYDVKM. The CDR3 reads CASSSRTGVSEAFF. CDR3 coding DNA: TGTGCCAGCAGTTCCCGGACAGGGGTCTCTGAAGCTTTCTTT.

This clone was found once. V is TRBV4-3 and J is TRBJ2-1; TRBD2 aligns across 11 bases. V was clipped by 0 bases and J by 7 bases; unmatched bases: 2. Germline values: CDR1 LGHNA, CDR2 YSLEER. The CDR3 is 15 amino acids. CDR3 residues: CASSQDSSGRNEQFF. CDR3 coding DNA: TGCGCCAGCAGCCAAGACTCTAGCGGGAGGAATGAGCAGTTCTTC.

The V call is TRBV28, the J call TRBJ1-6, with 7 bases identical to TRBD1. V gave up 6 bases and J gave up 7 bases; unmatched junction bases: 6. Germline assignment: CDR1 MDHEN and CDR2 SYDVKM. CDR3 length: 14 amino acids. CDR3 in amino acids: CASRLGTENSPLHF. CDR3 in DNA: TGTGCCAGCAGACTCGGGACAGAGAATTCACCCCTCCACTTT.

This clone appeared a single time. The rearrangement uses TRBV7-2 and TRBJ2-5, with 9 bases that match TRBD2. Per the germline V gene, CDR1 is SGHTA and CDR2 is FQGNSA. J was trimmed by 5 bases and V by 0 bases; bases with no gene match: 7. This CDR3 is 16 amino acids long. In nucleotides, the CDR3 is TGTGCCAGCAGCTTAGCCCCCTTGGCGGGAGGGGAGACCCAGTACTTC. It encodes CASSLAPLAGGETQYF.